This T cell receptor (beta chain) was found in a study of OX40 agonist ivuxolimab in advanced cancers. Whole-study findings and limits: The antigen specificity of the peripheral T cells (those that were expanded) was not determined.

Remarks on this clone: Its matching antigen is unknown.

Sequencing used immunoSEQ multiplex PCR; TCRdb keeps in-frame clones, though not all of them. In the table there are around 31,000 clones, about 90% of which are singletons. The V gene lost 6 bases and the J gene lost 2 bases, with 2 bases spanning the gap. The CDR3 runs 10 residues. Germline V gene sequence: CDR1 SNHLY, CDR2 FYNNEI. This clonotype was obtained from an adult with an advanced solid tumor such as melanoma, head and neck, liver or kidney cancer. The sample consisted of CD4+ or CD8+ T cells sorted from blood, taken in a trial of the OX40 agonist ivuxolimab. The genes are TRBV2 and TRBJ2-7, with unresolved D. This chain's CDR3 is CASSTYEQYV. CDR3 nucleotide sequence: TGTGCCAGCAGCACCTACGAGCAGTACGTC.